Sequencing of this T cell receptor beta chain was carried out in a study of breast tumors, draining lymph nodes, adjacent tissues. Study conclusions and caveats: Compared with basal-like, luminal-like tumors shared significantly more repertoire with nontumor tissue.

The lymph nodes were axillary draining lymph nodes from breast cancer patients. TCRdb re-analysed the multiplex PCR reads in MiXCR, keeping a single row per CDR3 protein. The repertoire holds around 130,000 distinct CDR3 sequences, with 21% as singletons. Regarding this clonotype: What it recognizes is unknown. This sequence may be a read error, since a much larger clone differs from it by one base. Likely a read error: the CDR3 ends without its conserved phenylalanine or tryptophan.

This clonotype originated in a female donor with breast cancer. Some clones in this sample may be carry-over from other donors' samples. The sequenced sample consisted of axillary lymph node tissue.

The CDR3 region has the DNA TGTGCCAGCAGCCAAGCGACAGGCCAAGAGACCCAGTACCTC. It codes for CASSQATGQETQYL. V is TRBV2 and J is TRBJ2-5; D is perhaps TRBD1 (6 bases). The CDR3 runs 14 residues. Germline CDR1 and CDR2: SNHLY and FYNNEI. V lost 6 bases and J 1 base, leaving 12 bases between the germline ends.